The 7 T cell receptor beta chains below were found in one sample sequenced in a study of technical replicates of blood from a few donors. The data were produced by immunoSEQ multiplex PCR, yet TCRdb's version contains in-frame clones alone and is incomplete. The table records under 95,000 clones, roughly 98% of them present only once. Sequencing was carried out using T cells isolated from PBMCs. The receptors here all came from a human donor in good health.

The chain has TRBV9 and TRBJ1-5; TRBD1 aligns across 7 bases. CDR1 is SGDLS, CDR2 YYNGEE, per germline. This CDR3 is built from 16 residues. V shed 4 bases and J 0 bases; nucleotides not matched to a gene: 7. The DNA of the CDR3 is TGTGCCAGCAGCCTCGGGACAGAGTATAGCAATCAGCCCCAGCATTTT. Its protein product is CASSLGTEYSNQPQHF.

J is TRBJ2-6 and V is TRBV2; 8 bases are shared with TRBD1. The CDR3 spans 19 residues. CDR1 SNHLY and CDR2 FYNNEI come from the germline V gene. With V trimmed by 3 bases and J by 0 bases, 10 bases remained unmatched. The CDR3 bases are TGTGCCAGCAGTGAGTTCCGACAGGGGTCCCGCTCTGGGGCCAACGTCCTGACTTTC. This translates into CASSEFRQGSRSGANVLTF. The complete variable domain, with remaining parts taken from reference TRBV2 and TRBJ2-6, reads EPEVTQTPSHQVTQMGQEVILRCVPISNHLYFYWYRQILGQKVEFLVSFYNNEISEKSEIFDDQFSVERPDGSNFTLKIRSTKLEDSAMYFCASSEFRQGSRSGANVLTFGAGSRLTVL.

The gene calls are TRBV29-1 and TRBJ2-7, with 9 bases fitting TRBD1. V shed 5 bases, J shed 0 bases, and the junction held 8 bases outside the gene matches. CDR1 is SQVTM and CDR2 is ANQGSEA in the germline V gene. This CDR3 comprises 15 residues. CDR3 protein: CSVPGTGPSSYEQYF. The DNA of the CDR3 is TGCAGCGTTCCCGGGACAGGGCCGAGCTCCTACGAGCAGTACTTC.

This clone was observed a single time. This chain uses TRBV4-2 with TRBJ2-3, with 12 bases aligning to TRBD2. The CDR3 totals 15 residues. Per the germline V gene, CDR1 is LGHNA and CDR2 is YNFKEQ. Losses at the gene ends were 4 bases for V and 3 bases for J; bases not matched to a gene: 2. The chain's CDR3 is CASSPGTSGTDTQYF. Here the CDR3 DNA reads TGTGCCAGCAGCCCCGGGACTAGCGGGACAGATACGCAGTATTTT.

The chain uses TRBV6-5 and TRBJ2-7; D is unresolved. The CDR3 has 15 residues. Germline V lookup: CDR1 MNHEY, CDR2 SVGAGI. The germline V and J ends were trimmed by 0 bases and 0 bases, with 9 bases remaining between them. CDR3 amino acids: CASSYSMVGSYEQYF. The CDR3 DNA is TGTGCCAGCAGTTACTCGATGGTCGGCTCCTACGAGCAGTACTTC.

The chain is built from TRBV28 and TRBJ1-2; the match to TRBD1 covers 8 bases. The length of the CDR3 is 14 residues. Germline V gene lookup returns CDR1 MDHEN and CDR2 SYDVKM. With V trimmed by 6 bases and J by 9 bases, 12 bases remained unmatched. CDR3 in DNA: TGTGCCAGCAGCTCAATAGGACAGGGAGCGAGCTACACCTTC. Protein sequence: CASSSIGQGASYTF.

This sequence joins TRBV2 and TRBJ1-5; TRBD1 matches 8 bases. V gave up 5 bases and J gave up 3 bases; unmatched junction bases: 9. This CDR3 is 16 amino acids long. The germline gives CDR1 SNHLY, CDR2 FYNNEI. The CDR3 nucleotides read TGTGCCAGCAGTCAAGAGACAGGGGAATTCAATCAGCCCCAGCATTTT. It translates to CASSQETGEFNQPQHF.